The 10 T cell receptor beta chains below all came from one sample that was sequenced in a study of human T cells and chemical hapten exposure. TCRdb ran MiXCR on the RACE reads and lists one entry per CDR3 protein. The repertoire holds over 65,000 distinct CDR3 sequences, 11% seen once, with roughly 1.4% in the top ten. The time point is: patch test 2, 6 weeks after DPC sensitization. Treatment meaning: therapeutic diphenylcyclopropenone sensitization with weekly scalp DPC. Sequences were derived from whole blood, sampled in connection with sensitization to the hapten diphenylcyclopropenone (DPC). These receptors originate from a man in his late teens or twenties with alopecia areata. Some clones in this sample may be carry-over from other donors' samples.

In this sample, this clonotype turned up a few times. The genes are TRBV3-1 and TRBJ1-6; perhaps TRBD1 as D (5 bases). The germline V gene has CDR1 LGHDT and CDR2 YNNKEL (reference sequence). The V end was cut by 10 bases, the J end by 0 bases, with 16 bases between. CDR3 length equals 16 residues. The DNA of the CDR3 is TGTGCCACCCAAGGAGGGGTTGGCTCCTATAATTCACCCCTCCACTTT. Protein product: CATQGGVGSYNSPLHF.

This chain links TRBV7-8 with TRBJ1-1, with D possibly being TRBD1 (5 bases). This CDR3 contains 16 residues. V lost 1 base, J lost 0 bases, and 12 bases lay in between. Germline V CDR1 and CDR2: SGHVS, FQNEAQ. The CDR3 DNA sequence: TGTGCCAGCAGCTTAGGCGTTGTGGGGCTGAACACTGAAGCTTTCTTT. Protein product: CASSLGVVGLNTEAFF.

The sample holds a few counts of this clonotype. The rearrangement joins TRBV27 to TRBJ2-7, with D unresolved. Trimming left V 3 bases short and J 1 base short, with 10 bases between. Germline V gene data show CDR1 as MNHEY and CDR2 as SMNVEV (reference sequence). The CDR3 length is 14 residues. The CDR3 nucleotides are TGTGCCAGCAGTTTGGGTAGACTTTCCTACGAGCAGTACTTC. Translating gives CASSLGRLSYEQYF.

The V call is TRBV28, the J call TRBJ1-5; D gene unclear. V was clipped by 2 bases and J by 10 bases, with 9 bases between them. Germline loops: CDR1 MDHEN, CDR2 SYDVKM. CDR3 length equals 12 residues. For the CDR3, the DNA is TGTGCCAGCAGTTTACGGGGAGGACCCCAGCATTTT. Protein sequence: CASSLRGGPQHF.

This chain uses TRBV20-1 with TRBJ1-2; the match to TRBD1 covers 7 bases. The CDR3 consists of 13 residues. The J segment lost 5 bases and the V segment lost 3 bases, leaving 6 bases of the junction unmatched. Germline-derived CDR1 and CDR2 are DFQATT and SNEGSKA (reference sequence). The CDR3 DNA reads TGCAGTGCTAGGGGACAGAATCCTTATGGCTACACCTTC. This gives the protein CSARGQNPYGYTF.

This clonotype was counted only a few times. The gene calls are TRBV19 and TRBJ2-1; a weak D match, TRBD2 (6 bases). Germline V gene sequence: CDR1 LNHDA, CDR2 SQIVND (reference sequence). The CDR3 consists of 15 residues. Trimming left V 4 bases short and J 0 bases short, with 10 bases between. CDR3 protein: CASSNGRSSYNEQFF. DNA of the CDR3: TGTGCCAGTAGTAACGGGAGAAGCTCCTACAATGAGCAGTTCTTC.

The V call is TRBV9, the J call TRBJ1-2; 7 positions agree with TRBD1. V lost 3 bases and J lost 1; bases outside the gene matches: 6. The CDR3 extends over 15 amino acids. Germline assignment: CDR1 SGDLS and CDR2 YYNGEE. CDR3 DNA: TGTGCCAGCAGCGCCCTTGACAGGGATAACTATGGCTACACCTTC. Protein product: CASSALDRDNYGYTF.

This clonotype was seen more than once but under ten times. The chain is built from TRBV7-2 and TRBJ1-5; no firm D call. CDR1 is SGHTA and CDR2 is FQGNSA in the germline V gene. This CDR3 is built from 14 residues. Trimming cost V 5 bases and J 7 bases, with 15 bases left between them. The CDR3 spells CASSPGSGGQPQHF. In DNA form, the CDR3 reads TGTGCCAGCAGCCCTGGGTCGGGTGGACAGCCCCAGCATTTT.

This clonotype was counted ten times or more. CDR3 in amino acids: CASSTTGRMGRDTQYF. Written as DNA, the CDR3 is TGTGCCAGCAGCACAACCGGGAGGATGGGTAGAGATACGCAGTATTTT. The rearrangement joins TRBV5-4 to TRBJ2-3; TRBD2 agrees at 7 bases. The germline gives CDR1 SGHNT, CDR2 YYREEE (reference sequence). This CDR3 spans 16 amino acids. The V segment lost 4 bases and the J segment 5 bases; nucleotides outside the gene matches: 13.

This clonotype was seen only a few times. The rearrangement joins TRBV3-1 to TRBJ1-4; D is uncertain. The CDR3 runs to 13 residues. The V gene's germline CDR1 is LGHDT and CDR2 YNNKEL (reference sequence). Trimming took 1 base from V and 14 from J, leaving 14 bases between them. CDR3 in amino acids: CASSQGRVEQLFF. The CDR3 DNA reads TGTGCCAGCAGCCAAGGACGGGTCGAACAGCTGTTTTTT.